These T cell receptor beta chains were read from a single sample in a study of Graves' ophthalmopathy and Graves' hyperthyroidism. Via MiXCR, TCRdb re-called the multiplex PCR reads, giving one row per CDR3 protein. The repertoire holds some 520,000 distinct CDR3 sequences, with around an eighth as singletons. The source material was blood. All receptors come from a woman aged 25-40 years with Graves' ophthalmopathy. CDR3s leave out the opening cysteine and the closing phenylalanine or tryptophan. A D gene is named only where the DNA matches it firmly. Some rows mark clone size as missing; the rest say once, few, many or name a class of expanded clone.

TRBV18	TRBJ1-5	TRBD1	-	ASSPPWQGADQPQH
TRBV27	TRBJ1-5	TRBD1	many	ASSSYSRGRFQPQH
TRBV9	TRBJ2-2	-	many	ASSVGGRGTGELF
TRBV20-1	TRBJ2-6	TRBD1	-	SARIIGGQGAGGANVLT
TRBV28	TRBJ2-2	-	many	ASSSREKFTGELF
TRBV28	TRBJ2-5	-	many	ASSLQEGQY
TRBV24-1	TRBJ2-7	-	many	ATDSDSGEQY
TRBV20-1	TRBJ2-3	TRBD2	-	SASRGVAGSTDTQY
TRBV3-1	TRBJ2-7	-	few	ASGQGGAEGEQY
TRBV28	TRBJ1-3	TRBD1	many	ASSLTGVDTIY
TRBV9	TRBJ1-1	-	many	ASSVGGSTEAF
TRBV5-5	TRBJ1-5	TRBD1	many	ASSMGQGRQPQH
TRBV2	TRBJ2-5	TRBD2	many	ASNLAGGPETQY
TRBV7-2	TRBJ2-5	-	many	ASSVLASQETQY
TRBV11-2	TRBJ2-2	-	-	ASSWGESNTGELF
TRBV3-1	TRBJ1-3	-	many	ASSQPLRRGNTIY
TRBV28	TRBJ1-2	-	many	ASSLEVQGSYGYT
TRBV5-1	TRBJ2-3	TRBD2	few	ASSLETGTSYGDTQY
TRBV6-1	TRBJ2-7	TRBD1	many	ASRQPGQGGYEQY
TRBV20-1	TRBJ2-5	TRBD1	-	SATPTGGKQETQY
TRBV11-2	TRBJ2-7	TRBD1	many	ASSRDSGQGHEQY
TRBV29-1	TRBJ1-2	-	many	SVGPRNYGYT
TRBV19	TRBJ1-5	-	-	ASSLTPIQTVSNSNQPQH
TRBV27	TRBJ2-5	TRBD1	-	ASSPQGQETQY
TRBV12-3/TRBV12-4	TRBJ2-2	TRBD2	-	ASRPILAGDNTGELF
TRBV11-2	TRBJ2-6	-	many	ASSGISGANVLT
TRBV20-1	TRBJ2-7	TRBD2	-	SASLAGLYELY
TRBV2	TRBJ2-7	-	many	ASSEFRAYEQY
TRBV12-3/TRBV12-4	TRBJ2-5	TRBD2	-	ASSFNPGGETQY
TRBV7-2	TRBJ2-5	-	many	ASSPWRSAYQETQY
TRBV6-5	TRBJ1-2	-	many	ASSYNSYANYGYT
TRBV27	TRBJ2-7	-	many	ASSRTGSRSYEQY
TRBV30	TRBJ1-5	TRBD1	-	AWSVGDRGGPNQPQH
TRBV12-3/TRBV12-4	TRBJ1-2	-	many	ASSLPHMIGYT
TRBV7-8	TRBJ2-5	-	many	ASSLAVVPLQETQY
TRBV14	TRBJ2-5	-	many	ASSQAWETQY
TRBV28	TRBJ1-6	TRBD1	many	ASSSPTGGYNSPLH
TRBV12-3/TRBV12-4	TRBJ2-1	TRBD1	many	ASSQNRGHEQF
TRBV11-3	TRBJ2-5	TRBD2	many	ASTNLRGGGETQY
TRBV3-1	TRBJ1-2	TRBD1	many	ASSQGDSLYGYT
TRBV19	TRBJ2-2	TRBD2	many	ASSPLWGRGGELF
TRBV7-9	TRBJ2-7	-	many	ASSSRKAYEQY
TRBV20-1	TRBJ2-4	-	-	SAGSLAKNIKY
TRBV20-1	TRBJ2-7	TRBD2	many	SARASGRNEQY
TRBV5-1	TRBJ2-7	-	many	ASSLHDSTYEQY
TRBV6-4	TRBJ1-1	TRBD1	many	ASSDTDRGTEAF
TRBV19	TRBJ1-1	-	many	ASSIRFGQPNTEAF